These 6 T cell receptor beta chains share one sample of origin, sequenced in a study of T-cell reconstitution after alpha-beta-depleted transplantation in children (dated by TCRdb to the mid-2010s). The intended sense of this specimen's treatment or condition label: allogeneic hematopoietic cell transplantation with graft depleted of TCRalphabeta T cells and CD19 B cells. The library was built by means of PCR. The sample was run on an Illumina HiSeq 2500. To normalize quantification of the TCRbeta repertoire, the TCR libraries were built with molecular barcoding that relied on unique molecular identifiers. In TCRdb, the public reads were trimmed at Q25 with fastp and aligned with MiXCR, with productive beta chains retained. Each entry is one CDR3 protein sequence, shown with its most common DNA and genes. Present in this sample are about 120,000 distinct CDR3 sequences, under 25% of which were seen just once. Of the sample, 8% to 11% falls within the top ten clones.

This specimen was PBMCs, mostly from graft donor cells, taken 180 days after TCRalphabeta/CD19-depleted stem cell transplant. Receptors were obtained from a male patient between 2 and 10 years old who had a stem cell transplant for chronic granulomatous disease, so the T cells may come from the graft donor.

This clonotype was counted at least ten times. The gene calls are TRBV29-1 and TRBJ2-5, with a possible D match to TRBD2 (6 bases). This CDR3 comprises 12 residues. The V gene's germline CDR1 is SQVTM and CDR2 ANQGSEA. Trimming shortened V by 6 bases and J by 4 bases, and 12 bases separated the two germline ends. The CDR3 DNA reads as TGCAGCGTACGGGACTTTCCAGAGACCCAGTACTTC. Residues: CSVRDFPETQYF.

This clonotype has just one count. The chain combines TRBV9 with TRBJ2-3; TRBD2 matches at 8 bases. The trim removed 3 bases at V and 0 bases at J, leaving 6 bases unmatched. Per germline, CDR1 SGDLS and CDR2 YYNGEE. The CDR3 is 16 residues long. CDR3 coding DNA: TGTGCCAGCAGCGAATCCGGGGGGGCTAGCACAGATACGCAGTATTTT. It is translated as CASSESGGASTDTQYF.

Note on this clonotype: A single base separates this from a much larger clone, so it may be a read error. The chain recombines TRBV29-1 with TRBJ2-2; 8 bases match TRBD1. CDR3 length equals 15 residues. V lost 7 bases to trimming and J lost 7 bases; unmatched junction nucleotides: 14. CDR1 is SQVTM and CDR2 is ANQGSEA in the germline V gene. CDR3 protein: CSGSRGQGAHGELFF. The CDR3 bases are TGCAGCGGCTCAAGAGGACAGGGCGCCCACGGGGAGCTGTTTTTT.

CDR3 coding DNA: TGCGCCAGCAGCTCGGGACTAGTGGGTAGTGAGCAGTTCTTC. Translation gives CASSSGLVGSEQFF. The chain joins TRBV5-1 to TRBJ2-1; 8 nucleotides line up with TRBD2. The junction had 8 bases not matched to a gene; V was cut back by 3 bases and J by 9 bases. The germline V gene has CDR1 SGHRS and CDR2 YFSETQ. This CDR3 has 14 residues.

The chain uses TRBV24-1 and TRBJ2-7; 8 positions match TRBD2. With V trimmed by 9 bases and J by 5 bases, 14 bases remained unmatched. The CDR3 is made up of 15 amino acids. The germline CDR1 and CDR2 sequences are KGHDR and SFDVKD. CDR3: CATSPGGRRVDEQYF. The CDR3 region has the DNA TGTGCCACCTCACCTGGCGGGAGGAGGGTCGACGAGCAGTACTTC.

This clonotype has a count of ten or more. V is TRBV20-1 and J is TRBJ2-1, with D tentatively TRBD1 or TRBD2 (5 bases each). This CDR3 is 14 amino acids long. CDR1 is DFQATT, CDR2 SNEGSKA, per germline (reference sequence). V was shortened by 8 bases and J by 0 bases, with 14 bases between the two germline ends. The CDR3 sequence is CSPRDASSYNEQFF. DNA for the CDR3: TGCAGTCCTCGGGACGCGAGCTCCTACAATGAGCAGTTCTTC.